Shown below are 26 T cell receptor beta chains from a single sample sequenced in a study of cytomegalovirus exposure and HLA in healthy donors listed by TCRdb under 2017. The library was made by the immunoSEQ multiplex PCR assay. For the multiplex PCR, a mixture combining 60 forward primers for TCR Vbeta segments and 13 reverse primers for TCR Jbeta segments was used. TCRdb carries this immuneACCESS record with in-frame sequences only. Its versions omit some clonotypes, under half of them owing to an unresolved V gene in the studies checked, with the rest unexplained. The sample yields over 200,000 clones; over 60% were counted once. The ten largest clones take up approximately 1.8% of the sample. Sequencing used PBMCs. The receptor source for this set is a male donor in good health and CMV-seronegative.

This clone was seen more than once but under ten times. In nucleotides, the CDR3 is TGTGCCAGCAGCTTTCCTACCGGGACAGACTATGGCTACACCTTC. Protein product: CASSFPTGTDYGYTF. This chain connects TRBV5-4 to TRBJ1-2; TRBD1 matches 7 bases. The junction had 7 bases not matched to a gene; V was cut back by 2 bases and J by 3 bases. This CDR3 comprises 15 residues. Germline values: CDR1 SGHNT, CDR2 YYREEE (reference sequence). Using reference TRBV5-4 and TRBJ1-2 for the parts outside the CDR3, the full variable domain is ETGVTQSPTHLIKTRGQQVTLRCSSQSGHNTVSWYQQALGQGPQFIFQYYREEENGRGNFPPRFSGLQFPNYSSELNVNALELDDSALYLCASSFPTGTDYGYTFGSGTRLTVV.

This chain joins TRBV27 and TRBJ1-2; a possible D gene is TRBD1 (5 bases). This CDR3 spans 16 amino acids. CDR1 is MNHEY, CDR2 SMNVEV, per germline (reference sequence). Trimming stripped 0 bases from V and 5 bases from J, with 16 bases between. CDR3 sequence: CASSLSGGARVYGYTF. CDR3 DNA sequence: TGTGCCAGCAGTTTATCGGGTGGGGCGCGTGTGTATGGCTACACCTTC.

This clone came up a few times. The CDR3: CASSPYRVIYEQYF. The CDR3 nucleotides read TGTGCCAGCAGCCCTTACCGGGTCATCTACGAGCAGTACTTC. The J gene is TRBJ2-7, the V gene TRBV5-7, with D uncertain. TRBV5-7 is given ORF status, its function remaining uncertain. CDR3 size: 14 residues. The ends were cut back, 4 bases at V and 3 bases at J, with 14 bases in the middle.

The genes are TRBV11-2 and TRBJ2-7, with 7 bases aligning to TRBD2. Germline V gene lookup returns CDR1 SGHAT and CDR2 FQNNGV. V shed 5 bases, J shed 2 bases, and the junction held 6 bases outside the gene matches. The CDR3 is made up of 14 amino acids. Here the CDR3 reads CASSPLGTTYEQYF. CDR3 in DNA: TGTGCCAGCAGCCCGCTAGGGACTACCTACGAGCAGTACTTC. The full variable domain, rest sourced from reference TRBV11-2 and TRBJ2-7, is EAGVAQSPRYKIIEKRQSVAFWCNPISGHATLYWYQQILGQGPKLLIQFQNNGVVDDSQLPKDRFSAERLKGVDSTLKIQPAKLEDSAVYLCASSPLGTTYEQYFGPGTRLTVT.

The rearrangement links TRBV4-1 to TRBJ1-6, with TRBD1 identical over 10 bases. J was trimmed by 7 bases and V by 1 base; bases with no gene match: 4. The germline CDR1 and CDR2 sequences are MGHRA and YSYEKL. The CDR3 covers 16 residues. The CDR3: CASSQGADRGNSPLHF. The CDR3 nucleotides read TGCGCCAGCAGCCAAGGGGCGGACAGGGGGAATTCACCCCTCCACTTT.

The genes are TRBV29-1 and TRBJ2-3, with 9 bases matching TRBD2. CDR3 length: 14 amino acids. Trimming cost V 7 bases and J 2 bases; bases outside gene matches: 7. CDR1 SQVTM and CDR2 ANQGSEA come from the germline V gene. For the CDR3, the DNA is TGCAGCGCGTGGGGACTAGCCATCACAGATACGCAGTATTTT. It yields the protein CSAWGLAITDTQYF.

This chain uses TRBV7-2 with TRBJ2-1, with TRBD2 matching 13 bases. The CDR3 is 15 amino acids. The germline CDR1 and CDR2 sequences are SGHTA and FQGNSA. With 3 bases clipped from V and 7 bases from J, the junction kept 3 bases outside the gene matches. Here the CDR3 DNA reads TGTGCCAGCAGCTTGACTAGCGGGAGGCATAATGAGCAGTTCTTC. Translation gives CASSLTSGRHNEQFF.

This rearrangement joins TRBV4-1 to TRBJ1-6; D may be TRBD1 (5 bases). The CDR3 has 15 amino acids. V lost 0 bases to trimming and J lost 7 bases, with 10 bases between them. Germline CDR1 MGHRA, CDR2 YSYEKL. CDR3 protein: CASSQDRAGNSPLHF. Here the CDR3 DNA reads TGCGCCAGCAGCCAAGACAGGGCAGGGAATTCACCCCTCCACTTT.

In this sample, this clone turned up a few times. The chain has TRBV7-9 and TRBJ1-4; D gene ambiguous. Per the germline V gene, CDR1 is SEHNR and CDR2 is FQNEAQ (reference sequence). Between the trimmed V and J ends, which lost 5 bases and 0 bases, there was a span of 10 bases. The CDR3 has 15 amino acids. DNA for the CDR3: TGTGCCAGCAGCACGAGCCTTGCAACTAATGAAAAACTGTTTTTT. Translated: CASSTSLATNEKLFF.

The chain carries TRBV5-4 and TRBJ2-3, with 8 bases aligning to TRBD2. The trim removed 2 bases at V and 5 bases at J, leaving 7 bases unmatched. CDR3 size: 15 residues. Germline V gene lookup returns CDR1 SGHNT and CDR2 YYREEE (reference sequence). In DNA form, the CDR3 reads TGTGCCAGCAGCTTCGGCGGGAGGATGGAAGATACGCAGTATTTT. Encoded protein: CASSFGGRMEDTQYF.

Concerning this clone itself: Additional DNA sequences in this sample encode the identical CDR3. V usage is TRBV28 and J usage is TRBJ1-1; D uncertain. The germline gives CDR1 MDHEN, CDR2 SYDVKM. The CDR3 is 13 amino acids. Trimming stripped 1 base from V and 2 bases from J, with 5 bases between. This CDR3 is CASSLSGNTEAFF. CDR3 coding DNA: TGTGCCAGCAGTTTATCAGGCAACACTGAAGCTTTCTTT. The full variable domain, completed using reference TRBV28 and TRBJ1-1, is DVKVTQSSRYLVKRTGEKVFLECVQDMDHENMFWYRQDPGLGLRLIYFSYDVKMKEKGDIPEGYSVSREKKERFSLILESASTNQTSMYLCASSLSGNTEAFFGQGTRLTVV.

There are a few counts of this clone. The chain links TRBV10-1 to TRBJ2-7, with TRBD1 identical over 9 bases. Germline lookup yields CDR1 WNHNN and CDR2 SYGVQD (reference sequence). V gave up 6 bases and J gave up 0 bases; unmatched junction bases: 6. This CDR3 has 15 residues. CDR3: CASRTPGQGSYEQYF. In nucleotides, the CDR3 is TGCGCCAGCAGAACACCGGGACAGGGCTCCTACGAGCAGTACTTC.

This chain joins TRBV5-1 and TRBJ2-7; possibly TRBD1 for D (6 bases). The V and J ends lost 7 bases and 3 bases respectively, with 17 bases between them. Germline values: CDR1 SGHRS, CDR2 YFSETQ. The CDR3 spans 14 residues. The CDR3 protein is CASGANREDYEQYF. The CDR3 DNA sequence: TGCGCCAGCGGGGCGAACAGGGAAGACTACGAGCAGTACTTC. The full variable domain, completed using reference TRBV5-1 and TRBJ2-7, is KAGVTQTPRYLIKTRGQQVTLSCSPISGHRSVSWYQQTPGQGLQFLFEYFSETQRNKGNFPGRFSGRQFSNSRSEMNVSTLELGDSALYLCASGANREDYEQYFGPGTRLTVT.

The CDR3 is CSVGHQGYEQYF. The CDR3 coding sequence is TGCAGCGTCGGACATCAGGGCTACGAGCAGTACTTC. This rearrangement joins TRBV29-1 to TRBJ2-5, with TRBD1 as a possible D gene (5 bases). The closer fit of TRBJ2-7 to the DNA end suggests the J call may be wrong. This CDR3 spans 12 amino acids. Germline-derived CDR1 and CDR2 are SQVTM and ANQGSEA.

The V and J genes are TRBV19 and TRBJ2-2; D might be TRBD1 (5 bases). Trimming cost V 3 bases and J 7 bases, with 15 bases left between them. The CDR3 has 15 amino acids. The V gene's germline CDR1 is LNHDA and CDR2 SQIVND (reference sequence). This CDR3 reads CASSIRQGRNGELFF. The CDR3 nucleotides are TGTGCCAGTAGTATTCGCCAGGGTAGGAACGGGGAGCTGTTTTTT.

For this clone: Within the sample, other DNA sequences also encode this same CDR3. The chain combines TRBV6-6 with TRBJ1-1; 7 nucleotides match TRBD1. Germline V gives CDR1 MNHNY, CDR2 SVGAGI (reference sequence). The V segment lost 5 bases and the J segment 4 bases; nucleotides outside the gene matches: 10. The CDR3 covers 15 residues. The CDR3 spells CASSLSTGLGTEAFF. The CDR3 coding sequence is TGTGCCAGCAGTCTTTCGACAGGGTTGGGCACTGAAGCTTTCTTT.

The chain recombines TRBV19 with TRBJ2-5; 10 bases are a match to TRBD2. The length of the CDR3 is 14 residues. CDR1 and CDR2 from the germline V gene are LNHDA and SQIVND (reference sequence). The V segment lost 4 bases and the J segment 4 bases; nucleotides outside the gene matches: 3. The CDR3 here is CASSTSGGAETQYF. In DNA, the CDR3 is TGTGCCAGTAGTACTAGCGGGGGTGCAGAGACCCAGTACTTC.

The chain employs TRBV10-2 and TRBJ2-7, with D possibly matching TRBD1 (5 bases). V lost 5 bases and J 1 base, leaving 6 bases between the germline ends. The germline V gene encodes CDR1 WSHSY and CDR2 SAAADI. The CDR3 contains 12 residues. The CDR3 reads CASSSGSYEQYF. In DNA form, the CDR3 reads TGCGCCAGCAGTTCAGGGTCCTACGAGCAGTACTTC.

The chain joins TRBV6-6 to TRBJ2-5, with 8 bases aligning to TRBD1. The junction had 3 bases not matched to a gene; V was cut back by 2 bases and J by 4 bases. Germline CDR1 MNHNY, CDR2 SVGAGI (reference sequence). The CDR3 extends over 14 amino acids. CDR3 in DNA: TGTGCCAGCAGTTACCGGACAGGGATAGAGACCCAGTACTTC. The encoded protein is CASSYRTGIETQYF.

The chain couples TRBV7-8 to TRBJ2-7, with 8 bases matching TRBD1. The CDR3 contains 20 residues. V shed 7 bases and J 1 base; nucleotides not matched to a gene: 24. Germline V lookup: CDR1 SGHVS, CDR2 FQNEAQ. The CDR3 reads CASTAIGIGTSRTGSYEQYF. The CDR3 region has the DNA TGTGCCAGCACTGCGATAGGGATCGGGACCTCGCGGACAGGGTCCTACGAGCAGTACTTC.

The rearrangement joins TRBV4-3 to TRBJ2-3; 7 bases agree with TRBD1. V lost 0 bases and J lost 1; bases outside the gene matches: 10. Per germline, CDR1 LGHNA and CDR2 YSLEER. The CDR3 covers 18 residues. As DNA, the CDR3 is TGCGCCAGCAGCCAAGACGGCGTCAAGGGGGCGGGCACAGATACGCAGTATTTT. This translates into CASSQDGVKGAGTDTQYF.

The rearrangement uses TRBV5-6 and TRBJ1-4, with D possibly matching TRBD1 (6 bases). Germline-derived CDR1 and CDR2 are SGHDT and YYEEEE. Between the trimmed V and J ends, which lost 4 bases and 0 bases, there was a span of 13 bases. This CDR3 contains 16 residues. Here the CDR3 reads CASSPSRTATNEKLFF. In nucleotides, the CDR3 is TGTGCCAGCAGCCCCTCGAGGACAGCAACTAATGAAAAACTGTTTTTT.

The CDR3 coding sequence is TGTGCCAGCAGTCTCACCAGGGGGTATAGGACAGATACGCAGTATTTT. Protein sequence: CASSLTRGYRTDTQYF. The rearrangement links TRBV28 to TRBJ2-3, with TRBD1 matching 7 bases. V gave up 5 bases and J gave up 3 bases; unmatched junction bases: 11. The germline CDR1 and CDR2 sequences are MDHEN and SYDVKM. This CDR3 has 16 amino acids.

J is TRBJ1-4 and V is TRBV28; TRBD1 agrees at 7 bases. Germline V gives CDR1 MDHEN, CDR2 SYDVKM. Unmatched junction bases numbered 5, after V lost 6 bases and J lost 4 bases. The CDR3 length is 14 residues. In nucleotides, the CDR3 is TGTGCCAGCAGCTCCGGGACAGTTAATGAAAAACTGTTTTTT. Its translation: CASSSGTVNEKLFF.

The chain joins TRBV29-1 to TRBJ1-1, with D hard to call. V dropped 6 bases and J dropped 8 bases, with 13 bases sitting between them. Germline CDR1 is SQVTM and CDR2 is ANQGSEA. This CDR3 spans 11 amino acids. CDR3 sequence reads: CSVSGVAEAFF. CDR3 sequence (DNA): TGCAGCGTCTCCGGGGTGGCGGAAGCTTTCTTT. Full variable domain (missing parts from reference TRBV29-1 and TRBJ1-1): SAVISQKPSRDICQRGTSLTIQCQVDSQVTMMFWYRQQPGQSLTLIATANQGSEATYESGFVIDKFPISRPNLTFSTLTVSNMSPEDSSIYLCSVSGVAEAFFGQGTRLTVV.

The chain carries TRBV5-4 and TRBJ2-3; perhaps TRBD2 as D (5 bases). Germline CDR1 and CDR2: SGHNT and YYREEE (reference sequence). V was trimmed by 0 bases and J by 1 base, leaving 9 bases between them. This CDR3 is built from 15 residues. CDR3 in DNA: TGTGCCAGCAGCTTGGCGGGGAGTGGCACAGATACGCAGTATTTT. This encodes CASSLAGSGTDTQYF.